The 25 T cell receptor beta chains given below trace back to one sample, sequenced in a study of blood T cell repertoires in COVID-19 (dated by TCRdb to about 2020). Library preparation was by the immunoSEQ multiplex PCR assay. Sourced from immuneACCESS, this table was stored by TCRdb with only in-frame sequences that have V and J called. A share of the clones is absent; for the studies checked, an unresolved V gene accounts for under half, and the remainder has no known explanation. This sample is represented by about 270,000 clones; around 89% of them were singletons. The ten largest clones represent 4.1% of the sample. The source material was PBMCs or T cells enriched from blood (not recorded which). These receptor sequences come from a woman between 25 and 40 years old with acute COVID-19.

The chain links TRBV18 to TRBJ2-3; 7 bases match TRBD1. The CDR3 loop spans 14 amino acids. The germline CDR1 and CDR2 sequences are KGHSH and LQKENI. Trimming cost V 4 bases and J 1 base; bases outside gene matches: 2. CDR3 sequence (DNA): TGTGCCAGCTCACTAGGACAGGGCACAGATACGCAGTATTTT. This translates into CASSLGQGTDTQYF. Based on the CDR3 plus reference TRBV18 and TRBJ2-3, the full variable domain is NAGVMQNPRHLVRRRGQEARLRCSPMKGHSHVYWYRQLPEEGLKFMVYLQKENIIDESGMPKERFSAEFPKEGPSILRIQQVVRGDSAAYFCASSLGQGTDTQYFGPGTRLTVL.

This chain uses TRBV4-1 with TRBJ2-1, with TRBD2 matching over 8 bases. With V trimmed by 9 bases and J by 9 bases, 13 bases remained unmatched. The CDR3 extends over 14 amino acids. Per the germline V gene, CDR1 is MGHRA and CDR2 is YSYEKL. CDR3 protein: CASFPGGPEGEQFF. CDR3 sequence (DNA): TGCGCCAGTTTTCCGGGAGGGCCAGAGGGTGAGCAGTTCTTC.

The chain has TRBV3-1 (or the pseudogene TRBV3-2) and TRBJ2-5; 10 bases align to TRBD1. The germline CDR1 and CDR2 sequences are LGHDT and YNNKEL (reference sequence). The length of the CDR3 is 19 residues. The junction had 14 bases not matched to a gene; V was cut back by 1 base and J by 3 bases. Here the CDR3 DNA reads TGTGCCAGCAGCCAAGGTTCGGCGGGGACAGGGGCGCCCGAAGAGACCCAGTACTTC. The encoded protein is CASSQGSAGTGAPEETQYF.

This chain uses TRBV19 with TRBJ1-1, with 10 bases that match TRBD1. The trim removed 5 bases at V and 11 bases at J, leaving 8 bases unmatched. The CDR3 spans 13 residues. CDR1 is LNHDA and CDR2 is SQIVND in the germline V gene (reference sequence). The CDR3: CASSQDRGGSAFF. The CDR3 DNA is TGTGCCAGTAGTCAGGACAGGGGGGGGAGCGCTTTCTTT. Full variable domain (rest looked up from reference TRBV19 and TRBJ1-1): DGGITQSPKYLFRKEGQNVTLSCEQNLNHDAMYWYRQDPGQGLRLIYYSQIVNDFQKGDIAEGYSVSREKKESFPLTVTSAQKNPTAFYLCASSQDRGGSAFFGQGTRLTVV.

The V call is TRBV29-1, the J call TRBJ1-2; 8 bases agree with TRBD1. Trimming at V came to 2 bases and at J to 2 bases, leaving 16 bases not matched to a gene. CDR1 and CDR2 (germline): SQVTM, ANQGSEA. The CDR3 covers 18 residues. CDR3 bases: TGCAGCGTTGAACATTCCGGGACAGGTCATTGGGGGAACTATGGCTACACCTTC. Amino acid sequence: CSVEHSGTGHWGNYGYTF.

A few counts support this clone. V gene TRBV27 combines with J gene TRBJ2-7; 11 bases fit TRBD2. The CDR3 length is 18 residues. V lost 5 bases to trimming and J lost 1 base; unmatched junction nucleotides: 13. The V gene's germline CDR1 is MNHEY and CDR2 SMNVEV (reference sequence). CDR3 DNA: TGTGCCAGCAGTCCCGGGGATAGCGGGAGGGCCGGGTCCTACGAGCAGTACTTC. Protein product: CASSPGDSGRAGSYEQYF.

This clone was counted a single time. The gene calls are TRBV4-3 and TRBJ2-7; D gene ambiguous. Trimming took 4 bases from V and 3 from J, leaving 4 bases between them. The CDR3 totals 11 residues. CDR1 LGHNA and CDR2 YSLEER come from the germline V gene. CDR3: CASSLCYEQYF. The CDR3 DNA follows: TGCGCCAGCAGCCTCTGCTACGAGCAGTACTTC.

The CDR3 DNA sequence: TGTGCCAGTCTAGGAGGGGGCACTGGAAACACCATATATTTT. Translating gives CASLGGGTGNTIYF. This chain uses TRBV19 with TRBJ1-3, with 7 bases fitting TRBD1. From germline, CDR1 is LNHDA and CDR2 SQIVND (reference sequence). J gave up 2 bases and V 8 bases, and 6 bases lay outside the gene matches. The CDR3 totals 14 residues.

The J gene is TRBJ2-1, the V gene TRBV11-2, with TRBD2 as a possible D gene (5 bases). Germline CDR1 reads SGHAT; CDR2 reads FQNNGV. This CDR3 has 14 residues. The V end lost 5 bases, the J end lost 5 bases, and 13 bases lay between the germline ends. CDR3 DNA: TGTGCCAGCAGCCAGAGCCGGGGAAACAATGAGCAGTTCTTC. Residues: CASSQSRGNNEQFF.

The J gene is TRBJ2-2, the V gene TRBV11-2; a possible D gene is TRBD1 (6 bases). This CDR3 comprises 15 residues. Germline V gene data show CDR1 as SGHAT and CDR2 as FQNNGV. The V end lost 1 base, the J end lost 5 bases, and 11 bases lay between the germline ends. CDR3 bases: TGTGCCAGCAGCTTAGTAAGGGGGTCTACCGGGGAGCTGTTTTTT. It is translated as CASSLVRGSTGELFF.

The chain carries TRBV29-1 and TRBJ2-7; TRBD2 matches 8 bases. Germline-derived CDR1 and CDR2 are SQVTM and ANQGSEA. The CDR3 is 14 amino acids. V lost 5 bases to trimming and J lost 0 bases; unmatched junction nucleotides: 6. As DNA, the CDR3 is TGCAGCGTTCGTGAACTAGCGGCCTCCTACGAGCAGTACTTC. Its translation is CSVRELAASYEQYF.

The genes are TRBV19 and TRBJ1-5; D may be TRBD1 (5 bases). This CDR3 has 15 residues. In germline, CDR1 is LNHDA, CDR2 SQIVND (reference sequence). V was pared by 7 bases and J by 2 bases, with 15 bases between. The CDR3 here is CASTNIWGGNQPQHF. The CDR3 DNA reads as TGTGCCAGTACCAACATCTGGGGGGGCAATCAGCCCCAGCATTTT.

The chain has TRBV5-5 and TRBJ2-7, with unresolved D. The CDR3 runs to 13 residues. The V gene lost 0 bases and the J gene lost 7 bases, with 11 bases spanning the gap. Germline V lookup: CDR1 SGHKS, CDR2 YYEKEE (reference sequence). The CDR3 nucleotides are TGTGCCAGCAGCTTGGTACCCTCAGGAGAGCAGTACTTC. Its translation: CASSLVPSGEQYF.

The rearrangement links TRBV4-3 to TRBJ2-2; TRBD2 is a possible D gene (5 bases). This CDR3 is built from 17 residues. Germline loops: CDR1 LGHNA, CDR2 YSLEER. V lost 0 bases, J lost 0 bases, and 11 bases lay in between. The CDR3 DNA follows: TGCGCCAGCAGCCAAGAGGCAAAGCGGCCGAACACCGGGGAGCTGTTTTTT. As protein: CASSQEAKRPNTGELFF.

This clone is a singleton in its sample. V gene TRBV6-5 combines with J gene TRBJ2-3; 10 nucleotides match TRBD1. V lost 6 bases, J lost 3 bases, and 6 bases stayed unmatched. CDR3 size: 15 residues. Germline CDR1 reads MNHEY; CDR2 reads SVGAGI. The CDR3 reads CASRAPGQGTDTQYF. CDR3 DNA: TGTGCCAGCAGGGCACCGGGACAGGGGACAGATACGCAGTATTTT.

V usage is TRBV29-1 and J usage is TRBJ1-1; 7 positions agree with TRBD1. The J segment lost 0 bases and the V segment lost 7 bases, leaving 5 bases of the junction unmatched. Germline V CDR1 and CDR2: SQVTM, ANQGSEA. The CDR3 length is 13 residues. As DNA, the CDR3 is TGCAGCGAAGCAGGGGGGTTGAACACTGAAGCTTTCTTT. Its protein is CSEAGGLNTEAFF. Filled out from reference TRBV29-1 and TRBJ1-1, the complete variable domain reads SAVISQKPSRDICQRGTSLTIQCQVDSQVTMMFWYRQQPGQSLTLIATANQGSEATYESGFVIDKFPISRPNLTFSTLTVSNMSPEDSSIYLCSEAGGLNTEAFFGQGTRLTVV.

In its sample, this clone was seen once. The chain combines TRBV6-2 or TRBV6-3 with TRBJ2-3, with TRBD2 as a possible D gene (7 bases). There are 15 residues in the CDR3. CDR1 is MNHEY, CDR2 SVGEGT, per germline. The V and J ends lost 6 bases and 1 base respectively, with 14 bases between them. CDR3 region: CASSRGLAGTDTQYF. The CDR3 nucleotides are TGTGCCAGCAGCCGGGGGCTAGCGGGCACAGATACGCAGTATTTT.

The chain joins TRBV2 to TRBJ2-2, with TRBD2 matching 12 bases. This CDR3 is built from 17 residues. CDR1 is SNHLY and CDR2 is FYNNEI in the germline V gene. V dropped 3 bases and J dropped 2; count of bases not matched to a gene: 4. CDR3 nucleotide sequence: TGTGCCAGCAGTGACGTTGGACTAGCGGGAAACACCGGGGAGCTGTTTTTT. This codes for CASSDVGLAGNTGELFF.

The chain combines TRBV6-6 with TRBJ1-2, with TRBD1 matching over 9 bases. CDR3 length: 15 residues. CDR1 is MNHNY, CDR2 SVGAGI, per germline (reference sequence). The trim removed 5 bases at V and 3 bases at J, leaving 7 bases unmatched. The CDR3 loop reads CASSRRRQGDYGYTF. As DNA, the CDR3 is TGTGCCAGCAGTAGACGGAGACAGGGGGACTATGGCTACACCTTC.

The chain employs TRBV7-9 and TRBJ2-3, with 10 bases identical to TRBD2. With V trimmed by 1 base and J by 2 bases, 3 bases remained unmatched. Germline CDR1 and CDR2: SEHNR and FQNEAQ (reference sequence). CDR3 length equals 16 residues. The CDR3 sequence is CASSLGTSGNTDTQYF. DNA of the CDR3: TGTGCCAGCAGCTTAGGCACTAGCGGGAACACAGATACGCAGTATTTT.

CDR3 in DNA: TGTGCCAGCAGCCTATACGGCGGGGAGCTGTTTTTT. This translates into CASSLYGGELFF. The genes are TRBV14 and TRBJ2-2; D not certain. Germline assignment: CDR1 SGHDN and CDR2 FVKESK. With 4 bases removed from V and 7 bases from J, the gap between germline ends came to 7 bases. The CDR3 has 12 residues.

V gene TRBV28 combines with J gene TRBJ2-2, with TRBD2 matching 9 bases. The germline gives CDR1 MDHEN, CDR2 SYDVKM. V lost 3 bases and J lost 7; bases outside the gene matches: 9. The CDR3 loop spans 16 amino acids. CDR3 sequence (DNA): TGTGCCAGCAGTTTTGCGGCGGGAGGGCTTAACGGGGAGCTGTTTTTT. Residues: CASSFAAGGLNGELFF.

The chain joins TRBV7-2 to TRBJ2-7; TRBD1 aligns across 12 bases. The J segment lost 9 bases and the V segment lost 5 bases, leaving 8 bases of the junction unmatched. This CDR3 is built from 14 residues. The germline V gene has CDR1 SGHTA and CDR2 FQGNSA. CDR3: CASSPPGQGALQYF. As DNA, the CDR3 is TGTGCCAGCAGCCCCCCGGGACAGGGGGCATTGCAGTACTTC.

The chain carries TRBV7-9 and TRBJ2-1; TRBD1 aligns across 9 bases. V trimming: 5 bases; J trimming: 2 bases; junction bases outside the gene matches: 4. The CDR3 extends over 15 amino acids. Looked up from germline, CDR1 is SEHNR and CDR2 is FQNEAQ (reference sequence). DNA for the CDR3: TGTGCCAGCAGCCAGGACAGGGGCACCTACAATGAGCAGTTCTTC. This translates into CASSQDRGTYNEQFF.

The rearrangement uses TRBV4-1 and TRBJ2-7, with 10 nucleotides matching TRBD1. Germline lookup yields CDR1 MGHRA and CDR2 YSYEKL. Trimming took 0 bases from V and 2 from J; bases not matched to a gene: 4. The CDR3 length is 16 residues. CDR3: CASSQDGTGATYEQYF. The CDR3 DNA is TGCGCCAGCAGCCAAGACGGGACAGGGGCGACCTACGAGCAGTACTTC.